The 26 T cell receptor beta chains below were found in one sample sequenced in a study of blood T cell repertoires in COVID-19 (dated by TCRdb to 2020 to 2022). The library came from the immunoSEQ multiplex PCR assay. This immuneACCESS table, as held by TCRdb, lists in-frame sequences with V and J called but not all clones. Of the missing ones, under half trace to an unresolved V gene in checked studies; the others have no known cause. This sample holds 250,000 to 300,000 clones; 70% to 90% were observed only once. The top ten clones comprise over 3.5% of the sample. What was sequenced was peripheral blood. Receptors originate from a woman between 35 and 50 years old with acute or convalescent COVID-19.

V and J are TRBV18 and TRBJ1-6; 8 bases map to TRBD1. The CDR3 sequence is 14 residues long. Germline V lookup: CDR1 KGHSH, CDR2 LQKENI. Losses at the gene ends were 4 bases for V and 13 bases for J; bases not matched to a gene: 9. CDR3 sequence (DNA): TGTGCCAGCTCACTCGGGACAGGATTTCGGCCCCTCCACTTT. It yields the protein CASSLGTGFRPLHF.

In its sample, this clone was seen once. CDR3 region: CASSTFRDSPNYGYTF. In nucleotides, the CDR3 is TGTGCCAGTAGTACGTTCCGGGACAGTCCTAACTATGGCTACACCTTC. The V and J genes are TRBV19 and TRBJ1-2; 7 bases match TRBD1. CDR1 and CDR2 from the germline V gene are LNHDA and SQIVND (reference sequence). Germline trimming cut 4 bases from V and 0 bases from J; bases unmatched to any gene: 8. The CDR3 extends over 16 amino acids.

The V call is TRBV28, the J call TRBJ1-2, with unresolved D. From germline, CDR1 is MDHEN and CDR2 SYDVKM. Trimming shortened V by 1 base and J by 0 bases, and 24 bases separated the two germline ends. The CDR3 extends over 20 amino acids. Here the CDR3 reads CASSLFPSAVGRVSNYGYTF. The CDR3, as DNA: TGTGCCAGCAGTTTATTTCCTTCGGCGGTAGGGAGAGTCTCTAACTATGGCTACACCTTC.

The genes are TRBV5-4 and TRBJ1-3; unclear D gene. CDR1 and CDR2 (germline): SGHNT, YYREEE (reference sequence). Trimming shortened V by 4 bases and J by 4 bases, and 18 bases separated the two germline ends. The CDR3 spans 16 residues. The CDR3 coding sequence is TGTGCCAGCAGCCCTGGAGGCAGTCCCTCCGGAAACACCATATATTTT. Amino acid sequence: CASSPGGSPSGNTIYF.

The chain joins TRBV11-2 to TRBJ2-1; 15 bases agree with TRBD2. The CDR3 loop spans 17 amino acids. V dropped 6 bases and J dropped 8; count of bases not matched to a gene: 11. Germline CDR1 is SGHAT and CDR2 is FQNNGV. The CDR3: CASSGLAGGKGSHEQFF. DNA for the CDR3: TGTGCCAGCAGTGGACTAGCGGGGGGGAAGGGGTCCCATGAGCAGTTCTTC.

Here the CDR3 reads CASSPSGGARAQYF. DNA of the CDR3: TGTGCCAGCAGCCCAAGCGGGGGCGCGAGGGCCCAGTACTTC. This chain uses TRBV7-8 with TRBJ2-5, with 8 bases that match TRBD2. Trimming at V came to 5 bases and at J to 9 bases, leaving 11 bases not matched to a gene. The CDR3 totals 14 residues. Germline V gives CDR1 SGHVS, CDR2 FQNEAQ.

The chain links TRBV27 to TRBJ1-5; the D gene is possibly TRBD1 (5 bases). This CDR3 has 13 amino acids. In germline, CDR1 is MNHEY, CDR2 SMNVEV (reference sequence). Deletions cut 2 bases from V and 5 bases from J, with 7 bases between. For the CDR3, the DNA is TGTGCCAGCAGTTTAGGAGGGGATCAGCCCCAGCATTTT. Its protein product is CASSLGGDQPQHF.

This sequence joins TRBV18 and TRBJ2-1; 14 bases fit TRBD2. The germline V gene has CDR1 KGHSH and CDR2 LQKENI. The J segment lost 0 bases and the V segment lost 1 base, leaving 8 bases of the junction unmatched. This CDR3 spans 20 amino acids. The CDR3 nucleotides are TGTGCCAGCTCACCACGGGGACTAGCGGGGGCAAGGGGCTCCTACAATGAGCAGTTCTTC. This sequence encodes CASSPRGLAGARGSYNEQFF.

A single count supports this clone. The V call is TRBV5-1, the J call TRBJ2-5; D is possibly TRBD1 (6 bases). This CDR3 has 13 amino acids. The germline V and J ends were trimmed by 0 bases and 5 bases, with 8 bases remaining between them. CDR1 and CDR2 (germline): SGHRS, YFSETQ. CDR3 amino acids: CASSLGGHETQYF. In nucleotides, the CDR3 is TGCGCCAGCAGCTTGGGGGGACACGAGACCCAGTACTTC.

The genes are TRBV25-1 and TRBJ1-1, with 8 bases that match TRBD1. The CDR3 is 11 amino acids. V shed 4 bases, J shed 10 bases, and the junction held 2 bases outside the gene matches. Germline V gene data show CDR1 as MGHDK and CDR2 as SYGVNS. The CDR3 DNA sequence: TGTGCCAGCAGTGCCGGGACAGGAGCTTTCTTT. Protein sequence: CASSAGTGAFF.

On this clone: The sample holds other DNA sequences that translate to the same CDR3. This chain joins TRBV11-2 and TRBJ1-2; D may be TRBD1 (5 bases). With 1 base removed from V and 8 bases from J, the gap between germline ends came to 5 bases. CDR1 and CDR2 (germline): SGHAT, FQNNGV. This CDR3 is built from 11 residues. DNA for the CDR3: TGTGCCAGCAGCTTAGGGGGCGGCTACACCTTC. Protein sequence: CASSLGGGYTF.

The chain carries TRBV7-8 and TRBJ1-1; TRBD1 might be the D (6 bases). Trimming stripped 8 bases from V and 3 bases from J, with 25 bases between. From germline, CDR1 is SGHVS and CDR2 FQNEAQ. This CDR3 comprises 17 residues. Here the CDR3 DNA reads TGTGCCAGCTTCAGAGTTCTTTATGGGGGCTCGGACACTGAAGCTTTCTTT. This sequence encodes CASFRVLYGGSDTEAFF.

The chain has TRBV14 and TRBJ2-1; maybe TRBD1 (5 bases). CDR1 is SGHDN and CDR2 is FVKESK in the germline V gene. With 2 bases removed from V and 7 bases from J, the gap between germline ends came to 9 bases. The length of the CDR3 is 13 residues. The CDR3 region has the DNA TGTGCCAGCAGCCAATGGCAGGGAAATGAGCAGTTCTTC. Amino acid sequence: CASSQWQGNEQFF.

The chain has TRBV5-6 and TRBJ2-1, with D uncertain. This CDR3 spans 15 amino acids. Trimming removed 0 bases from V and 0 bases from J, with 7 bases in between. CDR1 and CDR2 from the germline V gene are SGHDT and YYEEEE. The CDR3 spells CASSLGLSSYNEQFF. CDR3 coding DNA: TGTGCCAGCAGCTTGGGACTTAGCTCCTACAATGAGCAGTTCTTC.

The CDR3 coding sequence is TGTGCCAGCAGCGTAGGTGGCGGGGGGGCTATGGACCAGTACTTC. Translation gives CASSVGGGGAMDQYF. V usage is TRBV9 and J usage is TRBJ2-5; 9 bases are shared with TRBD2. This CDR3 has 15 residues. CDR1 SGDLS and CDR2 YYNGEE come from the germline V gene. The V segment lost 0 bases and the J segment 10 bases; nucleotides outside the gene matches: 10.

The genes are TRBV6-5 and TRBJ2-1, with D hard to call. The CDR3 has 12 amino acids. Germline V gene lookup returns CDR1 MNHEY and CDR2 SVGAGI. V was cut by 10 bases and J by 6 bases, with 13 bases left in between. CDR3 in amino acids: CAIRFVPNEQFF. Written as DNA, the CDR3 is TGTGCCATACGGTTTGTACCCAATGAGCAGTTCTTC.

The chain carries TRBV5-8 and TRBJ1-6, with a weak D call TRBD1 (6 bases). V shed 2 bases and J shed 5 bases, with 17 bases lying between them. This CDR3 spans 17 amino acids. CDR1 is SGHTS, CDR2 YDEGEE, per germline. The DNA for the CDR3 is TGTGCCAGCAGCTTTTTCAGGGGATCGTCGGATAATTCACCCCTCCACTTT. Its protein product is CASSFFRGSSDNSPLHF.

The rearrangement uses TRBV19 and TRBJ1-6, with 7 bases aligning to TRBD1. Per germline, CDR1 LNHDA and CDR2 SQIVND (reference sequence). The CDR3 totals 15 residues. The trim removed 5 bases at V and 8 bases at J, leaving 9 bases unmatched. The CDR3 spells CASSPPGTDYSPLHF. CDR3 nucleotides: TGTGCCAGTAGTCCTCCCGGGACAGACTATTCACCCCTCCACTTT.

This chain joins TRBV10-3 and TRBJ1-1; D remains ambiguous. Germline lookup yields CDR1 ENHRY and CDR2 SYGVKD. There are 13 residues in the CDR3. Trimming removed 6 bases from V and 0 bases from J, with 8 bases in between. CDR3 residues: CAIRPEVNTEAFF. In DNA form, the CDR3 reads TGTGCCATCAGGCCTGAGGTGAACACTGAAGCTTTCTTT.

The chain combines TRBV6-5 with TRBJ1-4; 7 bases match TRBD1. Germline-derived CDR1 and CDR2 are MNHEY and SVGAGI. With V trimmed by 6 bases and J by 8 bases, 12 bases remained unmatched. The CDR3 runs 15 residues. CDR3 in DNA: TGTGCCAGCAGCCTACAGGGACAGCTGGGGGAAAAACTGTTTTTT. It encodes CASSLQGQLGEKLFF.

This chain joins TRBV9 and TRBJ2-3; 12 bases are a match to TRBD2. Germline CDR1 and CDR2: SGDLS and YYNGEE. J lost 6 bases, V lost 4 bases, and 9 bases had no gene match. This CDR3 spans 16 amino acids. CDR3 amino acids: CASSRLLAGGSDTQYF. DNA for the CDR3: TGTGCCAGCAGCCGCCTTCTAGCGGGGGGGAGTGATACGCAGTATTTT.

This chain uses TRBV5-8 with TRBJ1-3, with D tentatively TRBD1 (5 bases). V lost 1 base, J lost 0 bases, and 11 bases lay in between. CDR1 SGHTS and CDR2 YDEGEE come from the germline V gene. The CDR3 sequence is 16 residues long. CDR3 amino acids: CASSLSPGSSGNTIYF. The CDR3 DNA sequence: TGTGCCAGCAGCTTGTCCCCAGGGTCCTCTGGAAACACCATATATTTT.

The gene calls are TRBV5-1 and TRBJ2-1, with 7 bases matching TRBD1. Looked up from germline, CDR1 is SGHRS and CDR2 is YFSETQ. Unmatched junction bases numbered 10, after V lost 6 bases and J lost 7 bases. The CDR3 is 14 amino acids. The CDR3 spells CASKGEGARNEQFF. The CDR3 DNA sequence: TGCGCCAGCAAGGGAGAGGGGGCGAGAAATGAGCAGTTCTTC.

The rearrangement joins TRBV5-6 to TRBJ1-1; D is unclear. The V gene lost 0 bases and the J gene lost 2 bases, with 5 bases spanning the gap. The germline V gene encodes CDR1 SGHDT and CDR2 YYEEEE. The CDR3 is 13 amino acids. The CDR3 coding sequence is TGTGCCAGCAGCTTGGACAGAAACACTGAAGCTTTCTTT. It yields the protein CASSLDRNTEAFF. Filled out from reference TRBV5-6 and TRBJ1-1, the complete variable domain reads DAGVTQSPTHLIKTRGQQVTLRCSPKSGHDTVSWYQQALGQGPQFIFQYYEEEERQRGNFPDRFSGHQFPNYSSELNVNALLLGDSALYLCASSLDRNTEAFFGQGTRLTVV.

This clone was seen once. CDR3 residues: CATGIPGQGNSNQPQHF. In DNA form, the CDR3 reads TGTGCCACGGGTATCCCGGGACAGGGGAATAGCAATCAGCCCCAGCATTTT. The chain is built from TRBV19 and TRBJ1-5, with TRBD1 matching over 10 bases. The ends lost 10 bases at V and 0 bases at J; junction bases unmatched: 12. CDR3 length: 17 residues. CDR1 LNHDA and CDR2 SQIVND come from the germline V gene (reference sequence). The full variable domain, rest sourced from reference TRBV19 and TRBJ1-5, is DGGITQSPKYLFRKEGQNVTLSCEQNLNHDAMYWYRQDPGQGLRLIYYSQIVNDFQKGDIAEGYSVSREKKESFPLTVTSAQKNPTAFYLCATGIPGQGNSNQPQHFGDGTRLSIL.

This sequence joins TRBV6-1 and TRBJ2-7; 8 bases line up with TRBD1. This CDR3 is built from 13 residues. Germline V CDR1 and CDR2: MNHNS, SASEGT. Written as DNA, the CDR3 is TGTACCAGCAGTGAAGCAGGGGGCCACGAGCAGTACGTC. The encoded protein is CTSSEAGGHEQYV.